The sequence of this TCR beta chain was determined in a study of cytomegalovirus exposure and HLA in healthy donors. Germline lookup yields CDR1 KGHSH and CDR2 LQKENI. CDR3 size: 14 residues. Trimming took 3 bases from V and 3 from J, leaving 10 bases between them. Profiled with immunoSEQ multiplex PCR; TCRdb holds only in-frame clones, not every one. The sample comprises over 120,000 clones, more than 80% of which are singletons, and around 5.9% rests with the top ten. In regard to this clone: Its antigen is not known.

Findings and limits, study-wide: Most TCR sequences were rare, but some public TCRs occurred in many donors. Cytomegalovirus-associated status was assigned to about 170 TCR beta chains. It was found in a later analysis that first-cohort TCR clusters tended to co-occur in the 120 validation repertoires.

The chain links TRBV18 to TRBJ2-3; D remains unclear. Sequences were obtained from PBMCs. This TCR derives from a woman in her twenties or thirties in good health and CMV-seropositive. The CDR3 loop is CASSPFRRTDTQYF. CDR3 nucleotides: TGTGCCAGCTCACCCTTTCGGCGGACAGATACGCAGTATTTT.